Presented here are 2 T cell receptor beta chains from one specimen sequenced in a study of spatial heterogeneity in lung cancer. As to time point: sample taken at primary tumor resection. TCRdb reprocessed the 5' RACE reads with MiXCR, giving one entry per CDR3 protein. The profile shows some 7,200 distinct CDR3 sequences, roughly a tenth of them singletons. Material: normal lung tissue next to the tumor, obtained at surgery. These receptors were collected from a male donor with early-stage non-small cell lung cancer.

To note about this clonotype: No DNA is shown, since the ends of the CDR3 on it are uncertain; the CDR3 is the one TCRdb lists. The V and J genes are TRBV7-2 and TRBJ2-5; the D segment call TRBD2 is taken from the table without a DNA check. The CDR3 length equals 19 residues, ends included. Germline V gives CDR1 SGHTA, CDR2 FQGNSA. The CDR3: CASSIYLCSASRGKKTQYF.

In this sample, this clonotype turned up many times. This CDR3 is CASSLPAHAEYF. The CDR3 DNA sequence: TGTGCCAGCAGCTTGCCGGCCCACGCGGAGTACTTC. The chain uses TRBV5-5 and TRBJ2-7; D is uncertain. The CDR3 covers 12 residues. V lost 1 base to trimming and J lost 11 bases, with 13 bases between them. Looked up from germline, CDR1 is SGHKS and CDR2 is YYEKEE (reference sequence).